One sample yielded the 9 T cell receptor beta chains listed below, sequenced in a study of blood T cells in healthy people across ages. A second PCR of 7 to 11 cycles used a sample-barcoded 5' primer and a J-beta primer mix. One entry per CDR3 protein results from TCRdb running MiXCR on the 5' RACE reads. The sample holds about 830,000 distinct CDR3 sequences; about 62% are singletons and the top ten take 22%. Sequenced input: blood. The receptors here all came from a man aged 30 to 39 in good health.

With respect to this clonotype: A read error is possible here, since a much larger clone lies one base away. The CDR3: CASSPGGPCGYTF. CDR3 bases: TGTGCCAGCAGCCCCGGTGGCCCCTGTGGCTACACCTTC. This sequence joins TRBV7-3 and TRBJ1-2; D is undetermined. Germline loops: CDR1 SGHTA, CDR2 FQGTGA. V dropped 5 bases and J dropped 7 bases, with 14 bases sitting between them. The length of the CDR3 is 13 residues.

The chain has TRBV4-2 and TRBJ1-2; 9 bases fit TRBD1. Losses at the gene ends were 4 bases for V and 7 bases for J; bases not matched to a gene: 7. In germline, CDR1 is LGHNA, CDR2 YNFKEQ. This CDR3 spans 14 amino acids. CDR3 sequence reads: CASSPRTGEVGYTF. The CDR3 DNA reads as TGTGCCAGCAGCCCCCGGACAGGGGAAGTTGGCTACACCTTC.

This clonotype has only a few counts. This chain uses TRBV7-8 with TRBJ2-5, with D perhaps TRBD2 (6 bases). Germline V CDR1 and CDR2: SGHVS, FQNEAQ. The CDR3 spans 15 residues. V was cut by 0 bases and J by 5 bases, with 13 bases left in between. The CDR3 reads CASSLARSGVETQYF. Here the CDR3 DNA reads TGTGCCAGCAGCTTAGCACGATCGGGGGTTGAGACCCAGTACTTC.

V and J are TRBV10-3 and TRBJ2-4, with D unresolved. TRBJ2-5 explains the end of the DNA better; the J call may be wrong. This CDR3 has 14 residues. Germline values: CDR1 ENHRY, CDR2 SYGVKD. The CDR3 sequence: CAIRADVAIETQYF. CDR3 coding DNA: TGTGCCATCCGTGCGGACGTTGCGATAGAGACCCAGTACTTC.

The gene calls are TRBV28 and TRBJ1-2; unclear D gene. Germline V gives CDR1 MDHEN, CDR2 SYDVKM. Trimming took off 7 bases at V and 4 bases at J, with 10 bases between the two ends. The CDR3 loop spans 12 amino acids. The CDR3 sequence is CASIRSGYGYTF. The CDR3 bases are TGTGCCAGCATTAGATCGGGCTATGGCTACACCTTC.

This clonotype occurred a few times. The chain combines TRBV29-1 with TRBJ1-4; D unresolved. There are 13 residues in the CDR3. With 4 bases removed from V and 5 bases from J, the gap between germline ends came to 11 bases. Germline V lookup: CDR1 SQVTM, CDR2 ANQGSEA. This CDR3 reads CSVGERGNEKLFF. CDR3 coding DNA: TGCAGCGTTGGTGAACGGGGAAATGAAAAACTGTTTTTT.

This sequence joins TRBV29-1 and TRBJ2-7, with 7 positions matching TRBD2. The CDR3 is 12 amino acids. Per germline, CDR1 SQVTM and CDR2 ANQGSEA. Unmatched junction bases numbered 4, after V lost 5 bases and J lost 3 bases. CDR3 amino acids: CSVQSGVYEQYF. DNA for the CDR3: TGCAGCGTTCAAAGCGGGGTCTACGAGCAGTACTTC.

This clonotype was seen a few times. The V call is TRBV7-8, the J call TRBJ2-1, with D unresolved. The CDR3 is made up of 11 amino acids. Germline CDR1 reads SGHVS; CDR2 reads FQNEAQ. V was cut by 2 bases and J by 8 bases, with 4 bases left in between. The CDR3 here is CASSLWHEQFF. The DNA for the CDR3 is TGTGCCAGCAGCTTATGGCATGAGCAGTTCTTC.

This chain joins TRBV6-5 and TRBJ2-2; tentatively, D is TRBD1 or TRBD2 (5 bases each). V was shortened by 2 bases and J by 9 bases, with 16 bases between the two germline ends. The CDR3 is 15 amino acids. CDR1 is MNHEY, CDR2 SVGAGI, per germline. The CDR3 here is CASSYSQGVFRELFF. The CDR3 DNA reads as TGTGCCAGCAGTTACAGTCAGGGAGTTTTCAGGGAGCTGTTTTTT.